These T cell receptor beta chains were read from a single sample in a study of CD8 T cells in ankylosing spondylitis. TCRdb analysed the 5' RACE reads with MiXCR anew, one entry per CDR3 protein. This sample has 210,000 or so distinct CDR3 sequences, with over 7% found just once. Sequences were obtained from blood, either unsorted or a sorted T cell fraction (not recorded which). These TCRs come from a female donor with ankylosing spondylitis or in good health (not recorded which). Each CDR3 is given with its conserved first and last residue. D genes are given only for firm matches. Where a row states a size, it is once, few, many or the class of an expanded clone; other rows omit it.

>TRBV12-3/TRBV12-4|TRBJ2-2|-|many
CASSLQITGELFF
TGTGCCAGCAGTTTACAGATCACCGGGGAGCTGTTTTTT
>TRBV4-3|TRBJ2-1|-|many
CASSRGQHNEQFF
TGCGCCAGCAGCCGCGGACAGCACAATGAGCAGTTCTTC
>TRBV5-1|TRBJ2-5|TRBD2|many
CASSPGRRVETQYF
TGCGCCAGCAGCCCCGGGAGGCGGGTTGAGACCCAGTACTTC
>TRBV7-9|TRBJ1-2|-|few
CASSLEARSYGYTF
TGTGCCAGCAGCTTAGAGGCCAGAAGTTATGGCTACACCTTC
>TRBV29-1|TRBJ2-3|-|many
CSHEGSTDTQYF
TGCAGCCACGAGGGGAGCACAGATACGCAGTATTTT
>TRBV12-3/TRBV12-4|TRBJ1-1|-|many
CASSLKWEAFF
TGTGCCAGCAGTTTAAAGTGGGAAGCTTTCTTT
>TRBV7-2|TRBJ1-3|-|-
CASSLAGGGANTIYF
TGTGCCAGCAGCTTAGCGGGGGGAGGGGCCAACACCATATATTTT
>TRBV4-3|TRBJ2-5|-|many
CASSQDTSRQTQYF
TGCGCCAGCAGCCAAGATACGAGTAGGCAGACCCAGTACTTC
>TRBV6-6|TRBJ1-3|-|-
CASSSSGTPEYF
TGTGCCAGCAGCAGCTCCGGGACACCCGAATATTTT
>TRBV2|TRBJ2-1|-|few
CASSGLDGRNEQFF
TGTGCCAGCAGTGGCCTAGATGGGAGGAATGAGCAGTTCTTC